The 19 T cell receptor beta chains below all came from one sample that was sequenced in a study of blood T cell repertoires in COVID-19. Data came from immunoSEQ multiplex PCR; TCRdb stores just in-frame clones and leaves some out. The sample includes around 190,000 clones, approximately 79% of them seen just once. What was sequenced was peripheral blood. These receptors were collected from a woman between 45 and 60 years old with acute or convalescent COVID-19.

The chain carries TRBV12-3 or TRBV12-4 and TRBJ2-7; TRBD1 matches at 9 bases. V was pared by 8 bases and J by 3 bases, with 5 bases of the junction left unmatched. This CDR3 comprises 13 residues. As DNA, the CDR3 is TGTGCCAGCTCAACAGGGGGCAACTACGAGCAGTACTTC. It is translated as CASSTGGNYEQYF.

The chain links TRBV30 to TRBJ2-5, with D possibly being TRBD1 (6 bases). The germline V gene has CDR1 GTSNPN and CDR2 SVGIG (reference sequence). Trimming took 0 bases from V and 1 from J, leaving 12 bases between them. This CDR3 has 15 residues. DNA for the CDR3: TGTGCCTGGAGTGTTCCAGGGGCGCCCCAAGAGACCCAGTACTTC. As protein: CAWSVPGAPQETQYF.

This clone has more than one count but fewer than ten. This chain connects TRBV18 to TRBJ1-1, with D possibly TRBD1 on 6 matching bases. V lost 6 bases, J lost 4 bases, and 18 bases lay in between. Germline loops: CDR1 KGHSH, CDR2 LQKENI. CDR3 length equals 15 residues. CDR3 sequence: CASSLHNREGTEAFF. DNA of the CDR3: TGTGCCAGCTCCTTACATAACAGGGAAGGCACTGAAGCTTTCTTT.

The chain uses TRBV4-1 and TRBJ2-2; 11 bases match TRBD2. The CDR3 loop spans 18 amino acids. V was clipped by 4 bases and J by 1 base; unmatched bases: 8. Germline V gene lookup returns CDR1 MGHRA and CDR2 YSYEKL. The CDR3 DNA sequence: TGCGCCAGCAGCCTCCTTCCTGGACTAGCGGGGAACACCGGGGAGCTGTTTTTT. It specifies CASSLLPGLAGNTGELFF.

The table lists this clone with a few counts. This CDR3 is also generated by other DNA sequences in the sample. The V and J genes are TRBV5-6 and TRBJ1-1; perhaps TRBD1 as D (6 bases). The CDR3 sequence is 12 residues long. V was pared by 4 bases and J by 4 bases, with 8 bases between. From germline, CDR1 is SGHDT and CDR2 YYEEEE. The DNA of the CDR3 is TGTGCCAGCAGCCTCAGGGGCACTGAAGCTTTCTTT. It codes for CASSLRGTEAFF.

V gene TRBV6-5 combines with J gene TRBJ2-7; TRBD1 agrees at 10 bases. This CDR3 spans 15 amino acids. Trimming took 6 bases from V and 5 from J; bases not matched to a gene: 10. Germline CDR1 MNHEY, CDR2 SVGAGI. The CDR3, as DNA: TGTGCCAGCAGCTCCGCCGGGACAGGGGTCCACGAGCAGTACTTC. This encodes CASSSAGTGVHEQYF.

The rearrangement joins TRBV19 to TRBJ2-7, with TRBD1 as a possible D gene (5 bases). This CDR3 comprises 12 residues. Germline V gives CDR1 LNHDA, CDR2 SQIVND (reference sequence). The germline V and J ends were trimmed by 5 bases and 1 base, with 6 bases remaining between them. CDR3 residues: CASSDSSYEQYF. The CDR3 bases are TGTGCCAGTAGTGACAGTTCCTACGAGCAGTACTTC.

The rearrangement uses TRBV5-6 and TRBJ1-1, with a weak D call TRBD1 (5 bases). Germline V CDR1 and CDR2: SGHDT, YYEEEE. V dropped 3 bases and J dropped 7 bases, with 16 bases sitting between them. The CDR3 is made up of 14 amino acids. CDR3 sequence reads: CASSYRMAGGEAFF. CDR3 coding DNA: TGTGCCAGCAGCTACCGGATGGCGGGGGGTGAAGCTTTCTTT.

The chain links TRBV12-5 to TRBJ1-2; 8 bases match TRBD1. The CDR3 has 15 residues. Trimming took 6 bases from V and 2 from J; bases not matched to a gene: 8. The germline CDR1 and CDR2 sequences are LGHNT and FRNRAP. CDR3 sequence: CASGTIRGQNYGYTF. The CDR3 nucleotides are TGTGCTAGTGGGACGATCAGGGGGCAAAACTATGGCTACACCTTC.

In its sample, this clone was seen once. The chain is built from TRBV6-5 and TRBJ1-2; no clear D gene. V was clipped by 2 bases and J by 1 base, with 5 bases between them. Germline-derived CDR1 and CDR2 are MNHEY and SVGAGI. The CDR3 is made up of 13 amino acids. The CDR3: CASSYTFNYGYTF. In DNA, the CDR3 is TGTGCCAGCAGTTACACTTTTAACTATGGCTACACCTTC.

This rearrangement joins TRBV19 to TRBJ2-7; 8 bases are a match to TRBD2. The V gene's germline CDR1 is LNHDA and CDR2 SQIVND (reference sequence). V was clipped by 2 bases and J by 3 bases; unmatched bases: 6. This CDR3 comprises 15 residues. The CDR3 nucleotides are TGTGCCAGTAGTATACAGAGCGGGAGTAACTACGAGCAGTACTTC. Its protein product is CASSIQSGSNYEQYF.

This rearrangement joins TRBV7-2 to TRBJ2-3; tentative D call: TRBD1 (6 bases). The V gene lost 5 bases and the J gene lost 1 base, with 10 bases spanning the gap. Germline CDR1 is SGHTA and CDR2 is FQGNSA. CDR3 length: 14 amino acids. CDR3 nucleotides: TGTGCCAGCAGCCCCCGACAGGGCACAGATACGCAGTATTTT. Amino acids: CASSPRQGTDTQYF.

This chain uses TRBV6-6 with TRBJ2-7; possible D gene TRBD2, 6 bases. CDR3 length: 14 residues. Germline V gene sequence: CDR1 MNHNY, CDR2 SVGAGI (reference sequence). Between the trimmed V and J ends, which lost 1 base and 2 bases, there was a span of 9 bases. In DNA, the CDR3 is TGTGCCAGCAGTTACTGGGGGGTCACCTACGAGCAGTACTTC. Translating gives CASSYWGVTYEQYF.

The CDR3 region is CASSAPLASGRARGYNEQFF. The CDR3, as DNA: TGTGCCAGCAGCGCCCCTTTGGCTAGCGGGAGGGCCAGAGGGTACAATGAGCAGTTCTTC. This chain links TRBV9 with TRBJ2-1; 12 positions agree with TRBD2. From germline, CDR1 is SGDLS and CDR2 YYNGEE. V lost 3 bases and J lost 4; bases outside the gene matches: 17. The CDR3 runs 20 residues.

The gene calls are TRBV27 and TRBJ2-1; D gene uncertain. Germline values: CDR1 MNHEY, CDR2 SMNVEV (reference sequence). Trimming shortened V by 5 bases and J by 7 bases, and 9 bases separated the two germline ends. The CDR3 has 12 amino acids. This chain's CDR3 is CASSAAGNEQFF. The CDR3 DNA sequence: TGTGCCAGCAGTGCCGCCGGGAATGAGCAGTTCTTC.

The CDR3 region is CASSSSRTSGSSSYEQYF. DNA of the CDR3: TGTGCCAGCAGCTCCTCGCGCACTAGCGGGAGTTCTTCCTACGAGCAGTACTTC. This chain uses TRBV7-2 with TRBJ2-7; 11 bases line up with TRBD2. Germline V lookup: CDR1 SGHTA, CDR2 FQGNSA. The CDR3 is 18 residues long. Unmatched junction bases numbered 12, after V lost 4 bases and J lost 1 base.

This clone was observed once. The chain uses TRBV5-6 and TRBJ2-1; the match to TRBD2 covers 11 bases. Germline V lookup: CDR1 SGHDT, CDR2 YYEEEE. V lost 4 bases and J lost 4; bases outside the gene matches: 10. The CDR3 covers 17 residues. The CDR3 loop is CASSPDLTSGGYNEQFF. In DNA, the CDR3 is TGTGCCAGCAGCCCCGACCTAACTAGCGGGGGTTACAATGAGCAGTTCTTC.

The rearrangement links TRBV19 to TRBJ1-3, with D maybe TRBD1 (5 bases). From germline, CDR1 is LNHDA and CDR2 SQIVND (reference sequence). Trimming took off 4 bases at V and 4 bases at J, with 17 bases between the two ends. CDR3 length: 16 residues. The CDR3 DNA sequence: TGTGCCAGTAGTACCCTAGGAGGGGTAAGCGGAAACACCATATATTTT. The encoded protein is CASSTLGGVSGNTIYF.

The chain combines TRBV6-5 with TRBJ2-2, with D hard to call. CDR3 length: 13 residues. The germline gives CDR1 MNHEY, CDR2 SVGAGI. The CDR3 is CGSQGVNTGELFF. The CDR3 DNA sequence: TGTGGATCCCAAGGAGTCAACACCGGGGAGCTGTTTTTT.